The 9 T cell receptor beta chains below were found in one sample sequenced in a study of T cells in Graves' hyperthyroidism and ophthalmopathy. Authors of the study amplified TCR beta CDR3 regions from RNA transcripts. The primer set for the first-round RT-PCR of the TCR CDR3 was HTBI. TCRdb fed the multiplex PCR reads into MiXCR, producing one record per CDR3 protein. The sample records about 530,000 distinct CDR3 sequences, over 15% being singletons. Sequenced: blood. The receptors were sampled from a woman aged 18-30 years with Graves' ophthalmopathy.

This clonotype was seen a handful of times. The chain is built from TRBV29-1 and TRBJ2-7, with 7 bases that match TRBD1. This CDR3 is built from 15 residues. V shed 6 bases and J 0 bases; nucleotides not matched to a gene: 11. Per germline, CDR1 SQVTM and CDR2 ANQGSEA. This CDR3 is CSVKFRGISSYEQYF. Written as DNA, the CDR3 is TGCAGCGTCAAATTCAGGGGGATCAGCTCCTACGAGCAGTACTTC.

This clonotype was observed a few times. The chain is built from TRBV27 and TRBJ2-7; weak D call: TRBD1 (6 bases). The CDR3 is 13 residues long. The ends were cut back, 2 bases at V and 3 bases at J, with 8 bases in the middle. Germline CDR1 is MNHEY and CDR2 is SMNVEV (reference sequence). The CDR3: CASSLGTYYEQYF. In nucleotides, the CDR3 is TGTGCCAGCAGTTTAGGGACATACTACGAGCAGTACTTC.

The sample holds many counts of this clonotype. The rearrangement links TRBV5-1 to TRBJ1-1; D call uncertain. Trimming shortened V by 4 bases and J by 2 bases, and 15 bases separated the two germline ends. CDR3 length: 15 amino acids. Germline V gene data show CDR1 as SGHRS and CDR2 as YFSETQ. The CDR3 region has the DNA TGCGCCAGCAGCCCTAGTTCCAGGATCAACACTGAAGCTTTCTTT. As protein: CASSPSSRINTEAFF.

This clonotype was seen ten or more times. The V gene is TRBV6-1, the J gene TRBJ2-7, with D tentatively TRBD1 or TRBD2 (5 bases each). Germline assignment: CDR1 MNHNS and CDR2 SASEGT. The CDR3 sequence is 15 residues long. Trimming removed 1 base at V and 3 bases at J, with 13 bases between. The CDR3 reads CASSEGSEGHYEQYF. The CDR3 nucleotides are TGTGCCAGCAGTGAAGGGTCTGAGGGGCACTACGAGCAGTACTTC.

The genes are TRBV20-1 and TRBJ2-7; weak D call: TRBD1 (7 bases). Looked up from germline, CDR1 is DFQATT and CDR2 is SNEGSKA (reference sequence). Trimming shortened V by 7 bases and J by 2 bases, and 12 bases separated the two germline ends. This CDR3 is built from 12 residues. The CDR3 loop is CSVPGGTYEQYF. The CDR3, as DNA: TGCAGTGTTCCAGGGGGGACCTACGAGCAGTACTTC.

This clonotype was detected ten times or more. The CDR3 sequence is CASIQSGTFATEAFF. The CDR3 DNA sequence: TGTGCCAGCATCCAATCCGGGACTTTTGCCACTGAAGCTTTCTTT. The chain recombines TRBV6-1 with TRBJ1-1; TRBD1 might be the D (5 bases). This CDR3 region has 15 residues. CDR1 and CDR2 (germline): MNHNS, SASEGT. Trimming removed 7 bases from V and 4 bases from J, with 19 bases in between.

This clonotype was detected many times. The chain is built from TRBV7-9 and TRBJ1-3; D is unclear. Trimming cost V 5 bases and J 0 bases, with 11 bases left between them. CDR1 and CDR2 (germline): SEHNR, FQNEAQ (reference sequence). The CDR3 covers 15 residues. The CDR3 region is CASSASYFSGNTIYF. The CDR3 DNA is TGTGCCAGCAGCGCCAGCTACTTCTCTGGAAACACCATATATTTT. Complete variable domain (other parts from reference TRBV7-9 and TRBJ1-3): DTGVSQNPRHKITKRGQNVTFRCDPISEHNRLYWYRQTLGQGPEFLTYFQNEAQLEKSRLLSDRFSAERPKGSFSTLEIQRTEQGDSAMYLCASSASYFSGNTIYFGEGSWLTVV.

This clonotype was seen only a few times. The CDR3 loop is CASSLSKTGRYGYTF. The CDR3 DNA sequence: TGTGCCAGCAGTTTATCGAAAACAGGGCGTTATGGCTACACCTTC. V usage is TRBV27 and J usage is TRBJ1-2; the D gene is possibly TRBD1 (6 bases). CDR3 length equals 15 residues. Trimming shortened V by 0 bases and J by 5 bases, and 13 bases separated the two germline ends. The germline V gene has CDR1 MNHEY and CDR2 SMNVEV (reference sequence).

This clonotype was picked up a small number of times. The chain is built from TRBV20-1 and TRBJ2-1; 12 bases are a match to TRBD2. This CDR3 has 16 amino acids. In germline, CDR1 is DFQATT, CDR2 SNEGSKA (reference sequence). After removal of 6 bases from V and 3 bases from J, the junction contained 9 bases not matched to a gene. The CDR3 loop is CSANPRTSGVYNEQFF. CDR3 nucleotides: TGCAGTGCCAACCCTCGGACTAGCGGGGTCTACAATGAGCAGTTCTTC.